Each of the 17 T cell receptor beta chains below was sequenced from the same sample in a study of a mutant IDH1 vaccine in newly diagnosed glioma. Regarding time point: week 35, safety follow-up. Doses of 300 ug of mutant IDH1 20-mer peptide were given with topical imiquimod. TCRdb's copy holds only in-frame clones and misses some; the assay was immunoSEQ multiplex PCR. Of roughly 30,000 clones listed, about 80% are singletons. For these TCRs, the target antigens are not known. The sequencing used PBMCs, collected from a glioma patient whose treatment included an IDH1 peptide vaccine. All receptors come from a woman aged 40 to 50 with glioma.

The V gene is TRBV29-1, the J gene TRBJ2-5, with D hard to call. The CDR3 is 12 amino acids. The ends were cut back, 3 bases at V and 5 bases at J, with 10 bases in the middle. Germline lookup yields CDR1 SQVTM and CDR2 ANQGSEA. CDR3 in DNA: TGCAGCGTTGATCGCGTGGGTGAGACCCAGTACTTC. This codes for CSVDRVGETQYF.

The CDR3 region is CASSLRTDFTDTQYF. DNA of the CDR3: TGTGCCAGCAGCCTGCGGACGGATTTCACAGATACGCAGTATTTT. This chain links TRBV14 with TRBJ2-3; D is undetermined. Trimming shortened V by 4 bases and J by 2 bases, and 13 bases separated the two germline ends. The CDR3 contains 15 residues. Germline lookup yields CDR1 SGHDN and CDR2 FVKESK. Supplemented by reference TRBV14 and TRBJ2-3, the full variable domain reads EAGVTQFPSHSVIEKGQTVTLRCDPISGHDNLYWYRRVMGKEIKFLLHFVKESKQDESGMPNNRFLAERTGGTYSTLKVQPAELEDSGVYFCASSLRTDFTDTQYFGPGTRLTVL.

The chain carries TRBV4-1 and TRBJ1-4, with D perhaps TRBD1 (6 bases). The germline V gene has CDR1 MGHRA and CDR2 YSYEKL. The V end was cut by 3 bases, the J end by 10 bases, with 21 bases between. The CDR3 covers 16 residues. CDR3 in DNA: TGCGCCAGCAGCCAGGGAAAACAGGGAGAAATCGGAAAACTGTTTTTT. Amino acids: CASSQGKQGEIGKLFF.

The J gene is TRBJ2-5, the V gene TRBV2; 11 bases agree with TRBD2. V dropped 4 bases and J dropped 5; count of bases not matched to a gene: 9. Germline assignment: CDR1 SNHLY and CDR2 FYNNEI. CDR3 length equals 16 residues. The CDR3 loop reads CASSASGGSLGETQYF. CDR3 DNA: TGTGCCAGCAGTGCTAGCGGGGGGTCCCTTGGGGAGACCCAGTACTTC.

This chain links TRBV11-2 with TRBJ1-1, with a possible D match to TRBD1 (5 bases). V lost 5 bases and J 5 bases, leaving 18 bases between the germline ends. This CDR3 contains 15 residues. CDR1 SGHAT and CDR2 FQNNGV come from the germline V gene. CDR3 sequence (DNA): TGTGCCAGCAGCACTTTTTCAGGGTTAGGAACTGAAGCTTTCTTT. The encoded protein is CASSTFSGLGTEAFF.

This chain joins TRBV7-2 and TRBJ1-5; D is unresolved. Germline V gene sequence: CDR1 SGHTA, CDR2 FQGNSA. V was trimmed by 2 bases and J by 6 bases, leaving 14 bases between them. This CDR3 comprises 15 residues. Here the CDR3 DNA reads TGTGCCAGCAGCTTACGATTAGGGTTAAGTCAGCCCCAGCATTTT. Amino acid sequence: CASSLRLGLSQPQHF.

The chain carries TRBV2 and TRBJ1-2; 9 bases are shared with TRBD1. The CDR3 totals 14 residues. Germline CDR1 reads SNHLY; CDR2 reads FYNNEI. Trimming removed 4 bases from V and 12 bases from J; junction bases left unmatched: 12. CDR3 bases: TGTGCCAGCAGTGGGGACAGGGCAGGGACCTGGAACACCTTC. Translated: CASSGDRAGTWNTF.

V gene TRBV9 combines with J gene TRBJ2-5, with 11 bases aligning to TRBD2. The germline V gene has CDR1 SGDLS and CDR2 YYNGEE. CDR3 length: 17 amino acids. V trimming: 3 bases; J trimming: 4 bases; junction bases outside the gene matches: 11. CDR3 sequence: CASSASLAGGEGETQYF. The CDR3 coding sequence is TGTGCCAGCAGCGCCTCGCTAGCGGGGGGCGAGGGAGAGACCCAGTACTTC.

This clone was seen more than once but under ten times. V and J are TRBV10-3 and TRBJ2-4, with 10 positions matching TRBD2. The length of the CDR3 is 15 residues. V shed 1 base, J shed 5 bases, and the junction held 2 bases outside the gene matches. Germline CDR1 reads ENHRY; CDR2 reads SYGVKD. The CDR3 protein is CAISEFSGGQNIQYF. CDR3 in DNA: TGTGCCATCAGTGAGTTTAGCGGGGGGCAAAACATTCAGTACTTC.

The chain recombines TRBV9 with TRBJ1-4; tentative D call: TRBD1 (5 bases). The V end was cut by 4 bases, the J end by 7 bases, with 8 bases between. Germline V gene sequence: CDR1 SGDLS, CDR2 YYNGEE. The CDR3 loop spans 12 amino acids. The CDR3 DNA sequence: TGTGCCAGCAGCCCCGGGGGTGAAAAACTGTTTTTT. This encodes CASSPGGEKLFF.

V is TRBV2 and J is TRBJ1-2, with a tentative D call TRBD1 (6 bases). Germline lookup yields CDR1 SNHLY and CDR2 FYNNEI. V lost 8 bases to trimming and J lost 6 bases, with 7 bases between them. The CDR3 is 10 amino acids. The CDR3 is CASQGNGYTF. The CDR3 DNA sequence: TGTGCCAGCCAGGGGAATGGCTACACCTTC.

The rearrangement links TRBV7-9 to TRBJ2-3; the match to TRBD2 covers 11 bases. CDR1 SEHNR and CDR2 FQNEAQ come from the germline V gene (reference sequence). CDR3 length: 16 amino acids. The junction had 8 bases not matched to a gene; V was cut back by 6 bases and J by 3 bases. The CDR3 sequence: CASSYLAGGRTDTQYF. In DNA, the CDR3 is TGTGCCAGCAGTTATCTAGCGGGGGGCCGGACAGATACGCAGTATTTT.

The genes are TRBV27 and TRBJ2-1; D might be TRBD2 (5 bases). The length of the CDR3 is 14 residues. Germline assignment: CDR1 MNHEY and CDR2 SMNVEV (reference sequence). Trimming took off 1 base at V and 7 bases at J, with 11 bases between the two ends. The CDR3 region has the DNA TGTGCCAGCAGTTTATTCGGGGAAGTGAATGAGCAGTTCTTC. Protein product: CASSLFGEVNEQFF.

The chain carries TRBV6-6 and TRBJ2-1; D uncertain. The CDR3 is 13 residues long. The germline V gene encodes CDR1 MNHNY and CDR2 SVGAGI (reference sequence). V dropped 5 bases and J dropped 0 bases, with 5 bases sitting between them. CDR3 DNA: TGTGCCAGCAGTACCGTCTCCTACAATGAGCAGTTCTTC. It is translated as CASSTVSYNEQFF.

The J gene is TRBJ2-7, the V gene TRBV5-4; 9 bases are a match to TRBD2. With V trimmed by 3 bases and J by 4 bases, 2 bases remained unmatched. This CDR3 region has 13 residues. Germline-derived CDR1 and CDR2 are SGHNT and YYREEE (reference sequence). CDR3 sequence: CASSWRGGYEQYF. As DNA, the CDR3 is TGTGCCAGCAGCTGGCGGGGGGGGTACGAGCAGTACTTC.

V and J are TRBV2 and TRBJ2-2, with D tentatively TRBD1 (7 bases). V was cut by 4 bases and J by 9 bases, with 15 bases left in between. This CDR3 comprises 14 residues. CDR1 is SNHLY and CDR2 is FYNNEI in the germline V gene. The CDR3 spells CASSVTGGGRELFF. CDR3 sequence (DNA): TGTGCCAGCAGTGTCACTGGAGGGGGCCGGGAGCTGTTTTTT.

The V and J genes are TRBV5-4 and TRBJ2-7; D is ambiguous. CDR1 and CDR2 (germline): SGHNT, YYREEE (reference sequence). V lost 5 bases to trimming and J lost 1 base, with 13 bases between them. This CDR3 is 14 amino acids long. The CDR3 DNA follows: TGTGCCAGCAGACCTGACCTGGGGTCCTACGAGCAGTACTTC. Its translation: CASRPDLGSYEQYF.